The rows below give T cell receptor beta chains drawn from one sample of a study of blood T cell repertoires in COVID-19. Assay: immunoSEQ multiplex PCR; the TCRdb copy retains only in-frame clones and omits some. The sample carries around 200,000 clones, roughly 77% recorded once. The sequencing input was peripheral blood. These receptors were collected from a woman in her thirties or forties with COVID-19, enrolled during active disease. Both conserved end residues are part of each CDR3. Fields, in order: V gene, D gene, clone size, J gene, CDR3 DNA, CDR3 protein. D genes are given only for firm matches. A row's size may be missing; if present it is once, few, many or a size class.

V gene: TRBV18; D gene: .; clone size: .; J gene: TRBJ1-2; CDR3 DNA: TGTGCCAGTCCTGGACCGGGATGGGATGGCTACACCTTC; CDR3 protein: CASPGPGWDGYTF
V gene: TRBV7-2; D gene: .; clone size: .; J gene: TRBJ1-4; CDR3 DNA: TGTGCCAGCAGCCAGGGGTACACTAATGAAAAACTGTTTTTT; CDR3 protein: CASSQGYTNEKLFF
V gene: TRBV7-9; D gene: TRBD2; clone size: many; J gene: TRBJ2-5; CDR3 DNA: TGTGCCAGCAGCTCTCCCGGACTAGCGGGTCAAGAGACCCAGTACTTC; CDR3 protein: CASSSPGLAGQETQYF
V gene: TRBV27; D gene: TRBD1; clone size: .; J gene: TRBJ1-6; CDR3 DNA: TGTGCCAGCAGTTATGACCGGGGGACAGGGGGCCATTCACCCCTCCACTTT; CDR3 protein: CASSYDRGTGGHSPLHF
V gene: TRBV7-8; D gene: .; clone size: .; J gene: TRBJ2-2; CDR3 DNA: TGTGCCAGCAGCTACGCGGCTGGAGGGGGGGTAACCGGGGAGCTGTTTTTT; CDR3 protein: CASSYAAGGGVTGELFF
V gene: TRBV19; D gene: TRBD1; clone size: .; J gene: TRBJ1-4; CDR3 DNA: TGTGCCAGTAAGCTACAGGGGGAGGGTGAAAAACTGTTTTTT; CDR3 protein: CASKLQGEGEKLFF
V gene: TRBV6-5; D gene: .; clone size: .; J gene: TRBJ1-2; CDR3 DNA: TGTGCCAGCAGCAAGGGGGGGCGAGACTATGGCTACACCTTC; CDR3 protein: CASSKGGRDYGYTF
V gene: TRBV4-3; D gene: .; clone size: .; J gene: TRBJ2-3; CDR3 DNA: TGCGCCAGCAGCCATCTCCTCGGGACAATATATCTTGATACGCAGTATTTT; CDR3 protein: CASSHLLGTIYLDTQYF
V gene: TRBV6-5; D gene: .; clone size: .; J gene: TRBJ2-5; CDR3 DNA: TGTGCCAGCAGTCCCACTATGGGGACTGACGAGACCCAGTACTTC; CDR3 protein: CASSPTMGTDETQYF
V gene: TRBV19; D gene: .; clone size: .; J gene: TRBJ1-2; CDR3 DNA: TGTGCCAGTAGTATTCCGGGAGCCGGCTACACCTTC; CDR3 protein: CASSIPGAGYTF
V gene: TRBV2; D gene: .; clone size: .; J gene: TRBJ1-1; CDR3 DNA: TGTGCCAGCAGTGAAGAGGTGGCCAGGGAAAGAACTGAAGCTTTCTTT; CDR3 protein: CASSEEVARERTEAFF
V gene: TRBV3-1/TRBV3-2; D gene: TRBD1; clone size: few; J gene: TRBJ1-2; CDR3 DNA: TGTGCCAGCAGCCCGGGAGGACAGGGCTACTATGGCTACACCTTC; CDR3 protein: CASSPGGQGYYGYTF
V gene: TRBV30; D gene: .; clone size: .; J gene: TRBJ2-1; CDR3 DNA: TGTGCCTGGAGTGGACAGTCCTTGAATGAGCAGTTCTTC; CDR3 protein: CAWSGQSLNEQFF
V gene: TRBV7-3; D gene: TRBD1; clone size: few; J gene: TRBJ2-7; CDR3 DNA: TGTGCCAGCAGCTTAAGCGGACAGGGAGAGCAGTACTTC; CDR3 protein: CASSLSGQGEQYF
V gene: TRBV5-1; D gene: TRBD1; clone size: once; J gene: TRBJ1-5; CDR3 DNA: TGCGCCAGCAGCTTGGTTGGCGGCCAGGGGGAGCCCCAGCATTTT; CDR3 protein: CASSLVGGQGEPQHF
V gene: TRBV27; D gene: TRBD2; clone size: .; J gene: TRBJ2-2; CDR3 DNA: TGTGCCAGCAGTACCCGGACTAGCGGGAGTGTCTATCTTCCCGGGGAGCTGTTTTTT; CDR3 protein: CASSTRTSGSVYLPGELFF
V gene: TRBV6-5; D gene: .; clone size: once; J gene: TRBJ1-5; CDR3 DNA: TGTGCCAGCAGTTACGGGTCGCAGGGAGGCCAGCCCCAGCATTTT; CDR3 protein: CASSYGSQGGQPQHF
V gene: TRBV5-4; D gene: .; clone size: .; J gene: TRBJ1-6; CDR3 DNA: TGTGCCAGCAGCTCCTCTAAACAGACAGGTTTAAGAATGCCCCTCCACTTT; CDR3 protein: CASSSSKQTGLRMPLHF
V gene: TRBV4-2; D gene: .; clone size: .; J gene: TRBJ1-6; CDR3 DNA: TGTGCCAGCAGCCCTTCAGGCATCAACTATAATTCACCCCTCCACTTT; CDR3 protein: CASSPSGINYNSPLHF
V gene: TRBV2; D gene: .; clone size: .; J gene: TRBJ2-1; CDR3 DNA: TGTGCCAGCAGTGTTTTGGGGGACACTTACAATGAGCAGTTCTTC; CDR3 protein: CASSVLGDTYNEQFF
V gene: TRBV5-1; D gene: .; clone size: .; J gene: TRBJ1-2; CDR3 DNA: TGCGCCAGCAGCTTGAACAATTATAACTATGGCTACACCTTC; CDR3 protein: CASSLNNYNYGYTF
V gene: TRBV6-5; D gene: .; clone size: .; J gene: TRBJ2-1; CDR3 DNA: TGTGCCAGCATACGGGTTTTCCCGAATGAGCAGTTCTTC; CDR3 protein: CASIRVFPNEQFF
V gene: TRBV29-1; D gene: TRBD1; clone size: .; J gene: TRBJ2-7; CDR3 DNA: TGCAGCGTTGAAGCCTGGGACAGGGAAACCTACGAGCAGTACTTC; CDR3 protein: CSVEAWDRETYEQYF
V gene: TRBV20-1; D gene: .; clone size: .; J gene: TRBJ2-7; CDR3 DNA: TGCAGTGCTAGTCACCCCAGCCCGACTGCGACGTACGAGCAGTACTTC; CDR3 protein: CSASHPSPTATYEQYF
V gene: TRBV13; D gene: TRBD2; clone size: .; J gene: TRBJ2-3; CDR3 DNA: TGTGCCAGCAGCTTATTGCTAGCGGCAGATACGCAGTATTTT; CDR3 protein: CASSLLLAADTQYF
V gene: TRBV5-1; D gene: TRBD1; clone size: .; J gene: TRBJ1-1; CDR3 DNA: TGCGCCAGCAGCTCGACAGGGGAGAGAGGAACTGAAGCTTTCTTT; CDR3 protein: CASSSTGERGTEAFF
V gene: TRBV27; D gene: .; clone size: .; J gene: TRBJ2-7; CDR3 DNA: TGTGCCAGCAGTTTATACCTGGGCCCGAAGGACGAGCAGTACTTC; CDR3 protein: CASSLYLGPKDEQYF
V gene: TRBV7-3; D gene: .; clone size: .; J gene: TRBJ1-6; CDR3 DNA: TGTGCCAGCAGCTTAGCGGCGTCTTCCTATAATTCACCCCTCCACTTT; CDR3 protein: CASSLAASSYNSPLHF
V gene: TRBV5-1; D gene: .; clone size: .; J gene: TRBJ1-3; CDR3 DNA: TGCGCCAGCAGCCCCGAGGACAGATCTGGAAACACCATATATTTT; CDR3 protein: CASSPEDRSGNTIYF
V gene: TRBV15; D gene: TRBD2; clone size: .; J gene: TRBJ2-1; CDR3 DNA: TGTGCCACCAGCAGTCGTAGCGGGGGCTACAATGAGCAGTTCTTC; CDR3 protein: CATSSRSGGYNEQFF
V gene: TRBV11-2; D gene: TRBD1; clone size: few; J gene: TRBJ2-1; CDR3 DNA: TGTGCCAGCGGAACTCTCTGGGACAGGGGTCACAATGAGCAGTTCTTC; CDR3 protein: CASGTLWDRGHNEQFF
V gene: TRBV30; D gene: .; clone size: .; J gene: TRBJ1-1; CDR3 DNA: TGTGCCTGGGAGGTAGGGGCAGGGTACCCTGAAGCTTTCTTT; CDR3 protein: CAWEVGAGYPEAFF
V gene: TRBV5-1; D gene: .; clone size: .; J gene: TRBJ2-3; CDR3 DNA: TGCGCCAGCAGCTTGGTAATGGATACGCAGTATTTT; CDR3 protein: CASSLVMDTQYF
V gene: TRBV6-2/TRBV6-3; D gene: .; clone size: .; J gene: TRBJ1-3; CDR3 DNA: TGTGCCAGCAGCCGAGACAACTCTGGAAACACCATATATTTT; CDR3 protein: CASSRDNSGNTIYF
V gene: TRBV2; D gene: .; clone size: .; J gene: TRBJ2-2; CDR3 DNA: TGTGCCGGCCAGGACAGCCCCACCGGGGAGCTGTTTTTT; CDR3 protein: CAGQDSPTGELFF
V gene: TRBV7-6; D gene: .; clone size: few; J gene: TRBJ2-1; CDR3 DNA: TGTGCCAGCAGCCGGGAGATATCTTACAATGAGCAGTTCTTC; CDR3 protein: CASSREISYNEQFF
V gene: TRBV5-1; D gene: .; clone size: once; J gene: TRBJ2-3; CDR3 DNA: TGCGCCAGCAGCCCCCCCAGGGTCCCTGCAGATACGCAGTATTTT; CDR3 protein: CASSPPRVPADTQYF
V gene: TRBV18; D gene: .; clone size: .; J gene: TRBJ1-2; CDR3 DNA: TGTGCCAGCTCACCTGGGATGGGGAGTCCAGCGCCCTATGGCTACACCTTC; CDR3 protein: CASSPGMGSPAPYGYTF
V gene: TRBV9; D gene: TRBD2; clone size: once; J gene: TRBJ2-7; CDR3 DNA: TGTGCCAGCAGCGTAGATGATTCTAGCGGGAGATCGAGGTACTTC; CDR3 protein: CASSVDDSSGRSRYF
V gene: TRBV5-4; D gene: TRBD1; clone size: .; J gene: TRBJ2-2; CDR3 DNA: TGTGCCAGCAGCTTTCCCGGACAGGGCGACACCGGGGAGCTGTTTTTT; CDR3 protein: CASSFPGQGDTGELFF
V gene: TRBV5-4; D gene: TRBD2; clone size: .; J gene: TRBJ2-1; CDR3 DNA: TGTGCCAGCAGCAGTAGCGGGGGTCTTTACAATGAGCAGTTCTTC; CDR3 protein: CASSSSGGLYNEQFF
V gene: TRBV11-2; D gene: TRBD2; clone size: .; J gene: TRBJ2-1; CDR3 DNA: TGTGCCAGCAGGTTACCAAGGACTAGCAGCTACAATGAGCAGTTCTTC; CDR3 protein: CASRLPRTSSYNEQFF
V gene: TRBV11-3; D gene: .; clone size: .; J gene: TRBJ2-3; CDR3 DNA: TGTGCCAGCAGCTCGGGACATTCCACAGATACGCAGTATTTT; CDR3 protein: CASSSGHSTDTQYF
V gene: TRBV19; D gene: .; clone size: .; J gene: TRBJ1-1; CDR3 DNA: TGTGCCAGTAGCCTCCTAAGGAACACTGAAGCTTTCTTT; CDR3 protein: CASSLLRNTEAFF
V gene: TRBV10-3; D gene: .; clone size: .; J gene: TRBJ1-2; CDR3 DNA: TGTGCCATCAGTGAGTTTGGGGGGGCGGCCTATGGCTACACCTTC; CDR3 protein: CAISEFGGAAYGYTF
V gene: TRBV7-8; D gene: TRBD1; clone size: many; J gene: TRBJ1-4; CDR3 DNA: TGTGCCAGCAGCTCGACAGGGGAAAATGGTGAAAAACTGTTTTTT; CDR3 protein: CASSSTGENGEKLFF
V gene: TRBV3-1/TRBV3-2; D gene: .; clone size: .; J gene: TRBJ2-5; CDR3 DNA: TGTGCCAGCAGCTCCTCAGGGCCCCAAGAGACCCAGTACTTC; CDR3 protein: CASSSSGPQETQYF
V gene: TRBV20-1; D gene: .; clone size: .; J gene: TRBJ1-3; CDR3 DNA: TGCAGTGCTAGTCTGGGGGGGAGTGGAAACACCATATATTTT; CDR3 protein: CSASLGGSGNTIYF
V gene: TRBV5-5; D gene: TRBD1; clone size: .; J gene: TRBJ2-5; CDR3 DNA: TGTGCCAGCAGCCTAACAGGGGCAGAGACCCAGTACTTC; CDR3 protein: CASSLTGAETQYF
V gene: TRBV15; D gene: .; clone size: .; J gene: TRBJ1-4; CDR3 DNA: TGTGCCACCAGCAGAAACTACGACAATGAAAAACTGTTTTTT; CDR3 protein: CATSRNYDNEKLFF
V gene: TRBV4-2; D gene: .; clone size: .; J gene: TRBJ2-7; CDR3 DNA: TGTGCCAGCAGTATTAATTTGCAGGGGTCGGGGCGGGAGTACTTC; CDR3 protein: CASSINLQGSGREYF
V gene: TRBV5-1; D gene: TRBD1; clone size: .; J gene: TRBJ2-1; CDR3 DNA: TGCGCCAGCAGCGCGGACAGGACTTACAATGAGCAGTTCTTC; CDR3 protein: CASSADRTYNEQFF
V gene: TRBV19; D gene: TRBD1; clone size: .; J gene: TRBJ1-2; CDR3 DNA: TGTGCCAGTAGTATAGGGACAGGGTATTTGAATGGCTACACCTTC; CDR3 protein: CASSIGTGYLNGYTF
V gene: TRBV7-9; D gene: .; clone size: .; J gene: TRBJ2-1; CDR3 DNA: TGTGCCAGCAGCTTAGAGGGAGTAAGTGGCAATGAGCAGTTCTTC; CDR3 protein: CASSLEGVSGNEQFF
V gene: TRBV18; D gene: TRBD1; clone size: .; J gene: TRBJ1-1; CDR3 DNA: TGTGCCAGCTCCCACACCGCGACAGGGATGGACACTGAAGCTTTCTTT; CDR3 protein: CASSHTATGMDTEAFF
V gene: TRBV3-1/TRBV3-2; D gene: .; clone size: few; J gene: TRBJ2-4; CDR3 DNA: TGTGCCAGCAGCCAAGACGGGACTTTTAACATTCAGTACTTC; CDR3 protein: CASSQDGTFNIQYF
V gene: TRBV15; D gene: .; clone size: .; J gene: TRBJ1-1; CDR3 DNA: TGTGCCACCAGCAGAGATACAGCGAACACTGAAGCTTTCTTT; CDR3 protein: CATSRDTANTEAFF
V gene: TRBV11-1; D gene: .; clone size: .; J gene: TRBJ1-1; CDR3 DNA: TGTGCCAGCAGCTTAGCGCCGGGGGGGAACACTGAAGCTTTCTTT; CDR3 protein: CASSLAPGGNTEAFF